This entry lists 18 T cell receptor beta chains sequenced from one sample in a study of blood T cell repertoires in COVID-19. The protocol was immunoSEQ multiplex PCR, while the TCRdb copy is restricted to in-frame clones and leaves out a portion. The sample lists roughly 340,000 clones; around nine tenths were seen once. Sequencing input: peripheral blood. The receptors shown here come from a woman aged 18-35 years who had recovered from COVID-19.

The chain combines TRBV11-2 with TRBJ2-3; 15 bases map to TRBD2. The CDR3 runs 19 residues. Losses at the gene ends were 5 bases for V and 0 bases for J; bases not matched to a gene: 9. Germline loops: CDR1 SGHAT, CDR2 FQNNGV. The CDR3 loop reads CASSPRGLAGGTSTDTQYF. In DNA form, the CDR3 reads TGTGCCAGCAGCCCGAGGGGACTAGCGGGAGGTACTAGCACAGATACGCAGTATTTT.

The chain employs TRBV2 and TRBJ2-3; D uncertain. Between the trimmed V and J ends, which lost 6 bases and 0 bases, there was a span of 13 bases. CDR1 is SNHLY and CDR2 is FYNNEI in the germline V gene. The CDR3 covers 15 residues. The DNA for the CDR3 is TGTGCCAGCAGGAGAGGCAGTTCTAGCACAGATACGCAGTATTTT. It encodes CASRRGSSSTDTQYF.

This CDR3 reads CASSFGQVGPEAFF. The CDR3 DNA is TGTGCCAGCAGTTTCGGACAGGTCGGGCCTGAAGCTTTCTTT. The chain recombines TRBV6-6 with TRBJ1-1; the match to TRBD1 covers 7 bases. The junction had 8 bases not matched to a gene; V was cut back by 4 bases and J by 6 bases. Germline CDR1 is MNHNY and CDR2 is SVGAGI (reference sequence). The CDR3 consists of 14 residues.

CDR3 loop: CASSYSRIPGGEGNQPQHF. The DNA of the CDR3 is TGTGCCAGCAGTTACTCGAGAATCCCAGGGGGAGAGGGCAATCAGCCCCAGCATTTT. V is TRBV6-2 or TRBV6-3 and J is TRBJ1-5; 7 nucleotides line up with TRBD1. V shed 0 bases, J shed 2 bases, and the junction held 13 bases outside the gene matches. The V gene's germline CDR1 is MNHEY and CDR2 SVGEGT. The length of the CDR3 is 19 residues.

This sequence joins TRBV9 and TRBJ2-1, with 7 bases lining up with TRBD1. Germline-derived CDR1 and CDR2 are SGDLS and YYNGEE. J lost 0 bases, V lost 3 bases, and 12 bases had no gene match. This CDR3 is 18 amino acids long. CDR3 residues: CASSDSSGGASSYNEQFF. The CDR3 DNA is TGTGCCAGCAGCGATTCTTCAGGGGGTGCCAGCTCCTACAATGAGCAGTTCTTC.

The genes are TRBV23-1 and TRBJ2-7, with D perhaps TRBD2 (6 bases). TRBV23-1 is known as an ORF, though its function is uncertain. This CDR3 spans 11 amino acids. Trimming left V 5 bases short and J 7 bases short, with 9 bases between. CDR3 sequence (DNA): TGCGCCAGCAGTTGGGACTTAGAGCAGTACGTC. This translates into CASSWDLEQYV.

The chain couples TRBV27 to TRBJ2-7; possible D gene TRBD1, 6 bases. The germline CDR1 and CDR2 sequences are MNHEY and SMNVEV (reference sequence). The CDR3 has 13 amino acids. Trimming removed 4 bases at V and 0 bases at J, with 7 bases between. CDR3 DNA sequence: TGTGCCAGCAGTTGGGGGCCCTCCTACGAGCAGTACGTC. It translates to CASSWGPSYEQYV.

V usage is TRBV9 and J usage is TRBJ1-6; no definite D call. Germline-derived CDR1 and CDR2 are SGDLS and YYNGEE. The CDR3 loop spans 12 amino acids. V shed 0 bases and J shed 9 bases, with 4 bases lying between them. The chain's CDR3 is CASSVASSPLHF. The DNA for the CDR3 is TGTGCCAGCAGCGTAGCCAGTTCACCCCTCCACTTT.

The chain couples TRBV29-1 to TRBJ2-6, with D possibly being TRBD1 (5 bases). Germline lookup yields CDR1 SQVTM and CDR2 ANQGSEA. V was cut by 4 bases and J by 2 bases, with 15 bases left in between. CDR3 length: 16 residues. The CDR3 region is CSVGDVVGAGANVLTF. The CDR3 nucleotides read TGCAGCGTTGGAGATGTTGTAGGGGCTGGGGCCAACGTCCTGACTTTC.

This chain uses TRBV6-1 with TRBJ2-1; 12 positions match TRBD2. CDR3 length: 17 amino acids. Germline V gene sequence: CDR1 MNHNS, CDR2 SASEGT. V was clipped by 0 bases and J by 2 bases; unmatched bases: 2. The CDR3 DNA is TGTGCCAGCAGTGAAGCGACTAGCGGGGGCACCTACAATGAGCAGTTCTTC. Its translation: CASSEATSGGTYNEQFF.

This chain joins TRBV6-5 and TRBJ1-2; no clear D. Germline CDR1 and CDR2: MNHEY and SVGAGI. V lost 8 bases and J 4 bases, leaving 14 bases between the germline ends. The CDR3 spans 13 residues. The CDR3 coding sequence is TGTGCCAGCGGGAGGGCCGACTTCTATGGCTACACCTTC. This sequence encodes CASGRADFYGYTF.

The chain combines TRBV7-2 with TRBJ1-3, with 7 positions matching TRBD1. V shed 1 base and J 2 bases; nucleotides not matched to a gene: 2. This CDR3 has 15 amino acids. Germline CDR1 reads SGHTA; CDR2 reads FQGNSA. CDR3 DNA: TGTGCCAGCAGCTTAGAGACAGGGCCTGGAAACACCATATATTTT. Translating gives CASSLETGPGNTIYF.

The rearrangement links TRBV9 to TRBJ2-5; 12 bases align to TRBD2. The CDR3 extends over 16 amino acids. Unmatched junction bases numbered 6, after V lost 1 base and J lost 5 bases. Germline assignment: CDR1 SGDLS and CDR2 YYNGEE. CDR3 bases: TGTGCCAGCAGCGTATCTAGCGGGAGGGCCTCTGAGACCCAGTACTTC. This codes for CASSVSSGRASETQYF.

The chain combines TRBV27 with TRBJ1-6; TRBD1 might be the D (6 bases). This CDR3 comprises 17 residues. CDR1 and CDR2 from the germline V gene are MNHEY and SMNVEV (reference sequence). V lost 6 bases to trimming and J lost 4 bases, with 19 bases between them. CDR3 protein: CASSLIRPGQYNSPLHF. DNA of the CDR3: TGTGCCAGCAGCCTCATTCGACCGGGACAATATAATTCACCCCTCCACTTT.

V gene TRBV6-5 combines with J gene TRBJ1-6, with D unresolved. Germline lookup yields CDR1 MNHEY and CDR2 SVGAGI. V was pared by 2 bases and J by 6 bases, with 2 bases between. There are 12 residues in the CDR3. CDR3: CASSYRNSPLHF. The CDR3 region has the DNA TGTGCCAGCAGTTACCGTAATTCACCCCTCCACTTT.

This clone occurred once. This chain connects TRBV9 to TRBJ2-3; 11 nucleotides line up with TRBD2. CDR3 length: 20 residues. Germline CDR1 reads SGDLS; CDR2 reads YYNGEE. V lost 3 bases to trimming and J lost 8 bases; unmatched junction nucleotides: 23. CDR3 in DNA: TGTGCCAGCAGCGAGCGCGGGACAGGCGAACTAGCGGGAGCTTCGCGTACGCAGTATTTT. Protein: CASSERGTGELAGASRTQYF.

The CDR3 bases are TGTGCCACCACCCCAACTAGCGGTACGGGTGAGCAGTTCTTC. This sequence encodes CATTPTSGTGEQFF. This chain connects TRBV6-2 or TRBV6-3 to TRBJ2-1, with TRBD2 identical over 8 bases. Trimming took 10 bases from V and 9 from J; bases not matched to a gene: 14. CDR3 length: 14 amino acids. Germline CDR1 reads MNHEY; CDR2 reads SVGEGT.

The chain joins TRBV15 to TRBJ1-1, with a possible D match to TRBD1 (6 bases). Per germline, CDR1 LNHNV and CDR2 YYDKDF (reference sequence). The CDR3 runs to 15 residues. Deletions cut 2 bases from V and 0 bases from J, with 10 bases between. The CDR3 region is CATSRSGGLNTEAFF. The CDR3 nucleotides read TGTGCCACCAGCAGAAGTGGGGGCTTGAACACTGAAGCTTTCTTT.